The next 17 T cell receptor beta chains were all read from a single sample in a study of response to subunit inactivated influenza vaccine. MiXCR, applied by TCRdb to the RT-PCR reads, yields one record per CDR3 protein. The profile shows hundreds of thousands of distinct CDR3 sequences, about 8% of them singletons. The input for sequencing was PBMCs from blood, taken around 25 months after vaccination. These receptors were taken from a man between 50 and 75 years old who received an inactivated influenza vaccine.

V and J are TRBV11-1 and TRBJ2-7; the match to TRBD2 covers 11 bases. This CDR3 has 15 residues. The junction had 10 bases not matched to a gene; V was cut back by 5 bases and J by 7 bases. Germline-derived CDR1 and CDR2 are SGHAT and FQDESV (reference sequence). In DNA form, the CDR3 reads TGTGCCAGCAGCCCGGGGACTAGCGGTTCTGGAGAGCAGTACTTC. Protein product: CASSPGTSGSGEQYF.

This clonotype was seen at least ten times. The chain combines TRBV7-3 with TRBJ2-3, with D possibly TRBD2 on 7 matching bases. Trimming took 5 bases from V and 1 from J, leaving 25 bases between them. CDR1 and CDR2 from the germline V gene are SGHTA and FQGTGA. This CDR3 spans 19 amino acids. CDR3 coding DNA: TGTGCCAGCAGCCCCCTAGGGGGAAGCGGGAAAGGCGGCACAGATACGCAGTATTTT. Its protein product is CASSPLGGSGKGGTDTQYF.

Many counts were recorded for this clonotype. J is TRBJ2-1 and V is TRBV5-1; no reliable D call. Per the germline V gene, CDR1 is SGHRS and CDR2 is YFSETQ. This CDR3 is built from 13 residues. The V end lost 4 bases, the J end lost 3 bases, and 8 bases lay between the germline ends. In nucleotides, the CDR3 is TGCGCCAGCAGCCCAGTCGGCTACAATGAGCAGTTCTTC. It is translated as CASSPVGYNEQFF.

Only a few counts were recorded for this clonotype. V and J are TRBV2 and TRBJ1-5; no definite D call. This CDR3 has 17 residues. Germline V gene sequence: CDR1 SNHLY, CDR2 FYNNEI. The V end was cut by 4 bases, the J end by 1 base, with 17 bases between. This CDR3 reads CASSVTGGQRSNQPQHF. The CDR3 DNA sequence: TGTGCCAGCAGTGTAACTGGTGGGCAAAGAAGCAATCAGCCCCAGCATTTT.

This clonotype has only a few counts. The V gene is TRBV5-1, the J gene TRBJ2-1, with 9 nucleotides matching TRBD2. The CDR3 loop spans 15 amino acids. Germline V gene sequence: CDR1 SGHRS, CDR2 YFSETQ. The V and J ends lost 0 bases and 8 bases, in that order; junction bases with no gene match: 6. The DNA for the CDR3 is TGCGCCAGCAGCTTGGGCGCGGGGGGGCGCGATGAGCAGTTCTTC. Protein sequence: CASSLGAGGRDEQFF.

This clonotype was recorded at least ten times. The gene calls are TRBV20-1 and TRBJ2-2; 14 bases line up with TRBD2. In germline, CDR1 is DFQATT, CDR2 SNEGSKA (reference sequence). V lost 5 bases, J lost 6 bases, and 2 bases stayed unmatched. The CDR3 covers 14 residues. The CDR3 is CSARTSGRPGELFF. The CDR3 nucleotides read TGCAGTGCTCGGACTAGCGGGAGGCCCGGGGAGCTGTTTTTT.

This clonotype was detected a few times. This sequence joins TRBV7-2 and TRBJ2-5, with TRBD2 matching 10 bases. With 0 bases clipped from V and 2 bases from J, the junction kept 3 bases outside the gene matches. Germline V CDR1 and CDR2: SGHTA, FQGNSA. The CDR3 consists of 16 residues. The CDR3 nucleotides are TGTGCCAGCAGCTTAGCGAGCGGGAGGGGGCAAGAGACCCAGTACTTC. Residues: CASSLASGRGQETQYF.

This clonotype was found many times. The genes are TRBV5-1 and TRBJ2-1; possible D gene TRBD1, 6 bases. The length of the CDR3 is 14 residues. The V gene lost 6 bases and the J gene lost 5 bases, with 15 bases spanning the gap. Germline-derived CDR1 and CDR2 are SGHRS and YFSETQ. The CDR3, as DNA: TGCGCCAGCAAGACAGGTTCAATGCACAATGAGCAGTTCTTC. This sequence encodes CASKTGSMHNEQFF.

The chain combines TRBV5-1 with TRBJ2-3; TRBD1 is a possible D gene (5 bases). CDR3 length equals 13 residues. Germline V gene data show CDR1 as SGHRS and CDR2 as YFSETQ. V was trimmed by 3 bases and J by 5 bases, leaving 10 bases between them. CDR3 amino acids: CASSSQDKDTQYF. Here the CDR3 DNA reads TGCGCCAGCAGCTCCCAGGACAAAGATACGCAGTATTTT.

The chain carries TRBV10-3 and TRBJ2-7; 9 nucleotides match TRBD1. The length of the CDR3 is 14 residues. From germline, CDR1 is ENHRY and CDR2 SYGVKD. V lost 5 bases to trimming and J lost 5 bases; unmatched junction nucleotides: 7. In nucleotides, the CDR3 is TGTGCCATCAGTTTGACAGGGGGTCGTGACGAGCAGTACTTC. It yields the protein CAISLTGGRDEQYF.

This clonotype was detected a few times. The chain recombines TRBV6-2 or TRBV6-3 with TRBJ2-3; no firm D call. Germline CDR1 is MNHEY and CDR2 is SVGEGT. The CDR3 loop spans 12 amino acids. Between the trimmed V and J ends, which lost 6 bases and 4 bases, there was a span of 8 bases. DNA of the CDR3: TGTGCCAGCAGCACCCCCCCAGATACGCAGTATTTT. Its protein is CASSTPPDTQYF.

The rearrangement joins TRBV18 to TRBJ2-3, with TRBD2 identical over 9 bases. Germline assignment: CDR1 KGHSH and CDR2 LQKENI. This CDR3 has 16 amino acids. The V and J ends lost 3 bases and 2 bases, in that order; junction bases with no gene match: 6. CDR3 DNA: TGTGCCAGCTCACCCTTAGCGGGGGATATCACAGATACGCAGTATTTT. It specifies CASSPLAGDITDTQYF.

This clonotype appeared a few times. The chain recombines TRBV18 with TRBJ1-1, with D tentatively TRBD1 (6 bases). V was trimmed by 1 base and J by 0 bases, leaving 12 bases between them. The germline V gene has CDR1 KGHSH and CDR2 LQKENI. The CDR3 runs 16 residues. CDR3 coding DNA: TGTGCCAGCTCACCACAACAGGGAAGAATGAACACTGAAGCTTTCTTT. Translating it yields CASSPQQGRMNTEAFF.

The CDR3: CASSLDSTRTDTQYF. CDR3 nucleotide sequence: TGTGCCAGCAGTCTCGACAGCACCCGCACAGATACGCAGTATTTT. This chain links TRBV12-3 or TRBV12-4 with TRBJ2-3; a possible D gene is TRBD1 (5 bases). This CDR3 has 15 amino acids. V was shortened by 5 bases and J by 1 base, with 13 bases between the two germline ends.

This clonotype has a handful of counts. This chain uses TRBV7-6 with TRBJ1-1; D not certain. The ends were cut back, 7 bases at V and 1 base at J, with 10 bases in the middle. Germline V gives CDR1 SGHVS, CDR2 FNYEAQ. CDR3 length: 13 residues. CDR3 coding DNA: TGTGCCAGCAATCTGCGGCCGAACACTGAAGCTTTCTTT. The encoded protein is CASNLRPNTEAFF.

This clonotype was seen ten or more times. The J gene is TRBJ2-2, the V gene TRBV7-6, with TRBD2 as a possible D gene (6 bases). The CDR3 loop spans 17 amino acids. CDR1 is SGHVS and CDR2 is FNYEAQ in the germline V gene. Trimming removed 5 bases at V and 5 bases at J, with 21 bases between. CDR3 coding DNA: TGTGCCAGCAGCCCCGGGACTGCCAAGAGAAGGACCGGGGAGCTGTTTTTT. The encoded protein is CASSPGTAKRRTGELFF.

This clonotype has at least ten counts. The J gene is TRBJ1-6, the V gene TRBV7-2; TRBD1 agrees at 8 bases. Per the germline V gene, CDR1 is SGHTA and CDR2 is FQGNSA. V was clipped by 5 bases and J by 16 bases; unmatched bases: 10. The CDR3 is 13 residues long. This CDR3 is CASSGLQGGNLHF. CDR3 bases: TGTGCCAGCAGCGGATTACAGGGGGGTAATCTCCACTTT.